These T cell receptor beta chains were read from a single sample in a study of blood T cell repertoires in COVID-19. TCRdb's copy holds only in-frame clones and misses some; the assay was immunoSEQ multiplex PCR. The repertoire holds some 200,000 clones, with roughly 90% as singletons. Source material: PBMCs or T cells enriched from blood (not recorded which). The receptors stem from a woman under 30 who had recovered from COVID-19. The CDR3 runs from the conserved cysteine through the conserved F or W. The D gene is left open where the match is weak. Where a row states a size, it is once, few, many or the class of an expanded clone; other rows omit it.

V,size,J,D,DNA,CDR3
TRBV28,.,TRBJ1-2,.,TGTGCCAGCAGTCCAGGCTATGGCTACACCTTC,CASSPGYGYTF
TRBV27,.,TRBJ1-6,.,TGTGCCAGTACAGGGCTTTCTTATAATTCACCCCTCCACTTT,CASTGLSYNSPLHF
TRBV19,.,TRBJ2-1,TRBD2,TGTGCCAGCCAGACTAGCGGGGTTGCGTACAATGAGCAGTTCTTC,CASQTSGVAYNEQFF
TRBV30,few,TRBJ2-2,.,TGTGCCTGGACAGGTCGGTCCGGGGAGCTGTTTTTT,CAWTGRSGELFF
TRBV6-5,.,TRBJ1-1,TRBD1,TGTGCCAGCAGTTACAAACAGGGGGCAGTGAACACTGAAGCTTTCTTT,CASSYKQGAVNTEAFF
TRBV13,.,TRBJ1-1,.,TGTGCCAGCAGCTCGGGGAGGAACACTGAAGCTTTCTTT,CASSSGRNTEAFF
TRBV6-1,.,TRBJ2-1,TRBD2,TGTGCCAGCAGTGAATCGACTAGCGGGGGCAATGAGCAGTTCTTC,CASSESTSGGNEQFF
TRBV5-4,.,TRBJ1-4,TRBD1,TGTGCCAGCAGCAAACCGGGACAGGACGATGAAAAACTGTTTTTT,CASSKPGQDDEKLFF
TRBV24-1,.,TRBJ2-1,.,TGTGCCACCAGTGATTTTGGGGTGAGGGGGTACAATGAGCAGTTCTTC,CATSDFGVRGYNEQFF
TRBV9,.,TRBJ2-1,TRBD2,TGTGCCAGCAGCGTGGGACTAGCGGGGAATTACAATGAGCAGTTCTTC,CASSVGLAGNYNEQFF
TRBV11-2,.,TRBJ2-7,.,TGTGCCAGCATCTCAGGGAGGAACGAGCAGTACTTC,CASISGRNEQYF
TRBV9,.,TRBJ1-6,.,TGTGCCAGCAGCGTAGGGCAGCCTACTAGGGATTCACCCCTCCACTTT,CASSVGQPTRDSPLHF
TRBV9,.,TRBJ2-1,.,TGTGCCAGCAGCGGTCCAGGGGCTCTGAGCTCCTACAATGAGCAGTTCTTC,CASSGPGALSSYNEQFF
TRBV11-1,once,TRBJ1-2,TRBD1,TGTGCCAGCAGCCAGGACAGGGACTATGGCTACACCTTC,CASSQDRDYGYTF
TRBV6-5,.,TRBJ2-4,.,TGTGCCAGCAGTCTGGGACACTTGGCCCCAAACATTCAGTACTTC,CASSLGHLAPNIQYF
TRBV7-8,.,TRBJ1-5,TRBD1,TGTGCCAGCAGCCAGTACCCCGGGACAGGGGACAGGTCGGGTAGACAGCCCCAGCATTTT,CASSQYPGTGDRSGRQPQHF
TRBV7-9,.,TRBJ1-2,TRBD1,TGTGCCAGCAGCTTAATTACAGGGGCGAACTATGGCTACACCTTC,CASSLITGANYGYTF
TRBV27,.,TRBJ2-5,.,TGTGCCAGCAGTTTGACTGGCCCAGAGACCCAGTACTTC,CASSLTGPETQYF
TRBV29-1,.,TRBJ2-3,TRBD1,TGCATCGTGAGACAGGGCGCGAGGGCCTGGGGGACAGATACGCAGTATTTT,CIVRQGARAWGTDTQYF
TRBV12-5,.,TRBJ2-3,.,TGTGCTAGTGGTTTGGACAAAAAAACAGATACGCAGTATTTT,CASGLDKKTDTQYF
TRBV9,.,TRBJ1-2,TRBD1,TGTGCCAGCAGCGAGGGGACAGGGGGCGAGTATGCGCAGGGCTACACCTTC,CASSEGTGGEYAQGYTF
TRBV5-1,.,TRBJ2-2,.,TGCGCCAGCAGCACAAGCGGAGGAAGAACCGGGGAGCTGTTTTTT,CASSTSGGRTGELFF
TRBV11-3,.,TRBJ1-4,.,TGTGCCAGCAGCCTAACCCTGGGACTGTTTAATGAAAAACTGTTTTTT,CASSLTLGLFNEKLFF
TRBV19,.,TRBJ2-1,.,TGTGCCAGTAGTGAGAGGACTGAGGTGGCTGAGCAGTTCTTC,CASSERTEVAEQFF
TRBV13,.,TRBJ1-6,.,TGTGCCAGCAGCTCCGGACTATATAATTCACCCCTCCACTTT,CASSSGLYNSPLHF
TRBV7-7,.,TRBJ2-5,TRBD2,TGTGCCAGCAGCTTTGGGGCGGGGGGGCAAGAGACCCAGTACTTC,CASSFGAGGQETQYF
TRBV27,.,TRBJ1-5,.,TGTGCCAGCAATAGGGAGTTCGGTCAGCCCCAGCATTTT,CASNREFGQPQHF
TRBV7-3,.,TRBJ2-7,TRBD1,TGTGCCAGCAGCTTAAAGGTGGTCAGGGGGCAATACGAGCAGTACTTC,CASSLKVVRGQYEQYF
TRBV7-6,few,TRBJ2-3,TRBD2,TGTGCCAGCAGCTTGACTAGCGGAGATACGCAGTATTTT,CASSLTSGDTQYF
TRBV6-5,.,TRBJ2-1,TRBD2,TGTGCCACTGGGGACGGGGGGTTTGAGCAGTTCTTC,CATGDGGFEQFF
TRBV18,.,TRBJ2-3,.,TGTGCCAGCTCACCCCGGACAGGAGGGGCAGATACGCAGTATTTT,CASSPRTGGADTQYF
TRBV28,.,TRBJ2-5,TRBD2,TGTGCCAGCAGTCGGGGACTAGCGGGGGGGTTAGAGACCCAGTACTTC,CASSRGLAGGLETQYF
TRBV28,.,TRBJ1-2,.,TGTGCCAGCAGTTTATTTCGAGGGAAGAGCTATGGCTACACCTTC,CASSLFRGKSYGYTF
TRBV29-1,.,TRBJ1-4,TRBD1,TGCAGCGTCGACAACCTGACCCCGGGACAGGGGGTTGAAAAACTGTTTTTT,CSVDNLTPGQGVEKLFF
TRBV3-1/TRBV3-2,once,TRBJ2-7,TRBD1,TGTGCCAGCAGCTCACGGGACAGGGGTCACTACGAGCAGTACTTC,CASSSRDRGHYEQYF
TRBV25-1,.,TRBJ2-3,.,TGTGCCAGCAGTGAATCAAGGGGGGGTCTAAGCACAGATACGCAGTATTTT,CASSESRGGLSTDTQYF
TRBV5-1,.,TRBJ2-5,TRBD2,TGCGCCAGCAGACGTAGCGGGGGACAAGAGACCCAGTACTTC,CASRRSGGQETQYF
TRBV7-9,.,TRBJ2-5,.,TGTGCCAGCAGCTTAGGGCTTATTGAAGAGACCCAGTACTTC,CASSLGLIEETQYF
TRBV12-5,.,TRBJ2-5,.,TGTGCTAGTGGTTTGGTATCGGGATCGCAAGAGACCCAGTACTTC,CASGLVSGSQETQYF
TRBV7-9,.,TRBJ1-1,.,TGTGCCAGCAGCTTAATGGGGGGCACTGAAGCTTTCTTT,CASSLMGGTEAFF
TRBV6-2/TRBV6-3,.,TRBJ2-7,TRBD2,TGTGCCAGCAGCCCTCGGGGGGTAACTGGGGAGCAGTACTTC,CASSPRGVTGEQYF
TRBV6-1,.,TRBJ2-7,TRBD1,TGTGCCAGCAGTGAAGCAAGACAGGGGGGCTACGAGCAGTACTTC,CASSEARQGGYEQYF
TRBV28,.,TRBJ1-6,.,TGTGCCAGCAGTTACTTTAAGAGCTCCTATAATTCACCCCTCCACTTT,CASSYFKSSYNSPLHF
TRBV4-1,.,TRBJ2-7,.,TGCGCCAGCAGCCAAGTGCCGGGGGAGTACGAGCAGTACTTC,CASSQVPGEYEQYF
TRBV19,.,TRBJ2-1,TRBD2,TGTGCCAGTAGCCTTCCCAGCGGGGTATACAATGAGCAGTTCTTC,CASSLPSGVYNEQFF
TRBV5-4,once,TRBJ1-2,TRBD1,TGTGCCAGCAGCTCAGGACAGGGTCAGTCCAGCTACACCTTC,CASSSGQGQSSYTF
TRBV6-1,.,TRBJ1-6,TRBD1,TGTGCCAGCAGTGGCCGGGACAGGGGGCTTTATAATTCACCCCTCCACTTT,CASSGRDRGLYNSPLHF
TRBV28,.,TRBJ1-2,.,TGTGCCAGCAGTTTACCGCGGGGCGGGGGAGCGGTAAACTATGGCTACACCTTC,CASSLPRGGGAVNYGYTF
TRBV5-4,.,TRBJ2-3,.,TGTGCCAGCAGCTTGGCTCTAGTTCAAGATACGCAGTATTTT,CASSLALVQDTQYF
TRBV30,.,TRBJ1-5,.,TGTGCCTGGGATGCAGATAGCAATCAGCCCCAGCATTTT,CAWDADSNQPQHF
TRBV15,.,TRBJ2-5,.,TGTGCCACCAGCAGAGATGCCGGGTCGGCAGAGACCCAGTACTTC,CATSRDAGSAETQYF
TRBV5-6,.,TRBJ2-6,.,TGTGCCAGCAGCTCGGCGCAAGGGGCTGGGGCCAACGTCCTGACTTTC,CASSSAQGAGANVLTF
TRBV5-1,.,TRBJ1-2,.,TGCGCCAGCAGCTTGGTAGGGGCAGGGATCGATGGCTACACCTTC,CASSLVGAGIDGYTF
TRBV29-1,.,TRBJ1-5,.,TGCAGCGTTGAGGGCGACAGCAATCAGCCCCAGCATTTT,CSVEGDSNQPQHF
TRBV19,.,TRBJ1-5,TRBD1,TGTGCCAGTAGTCCCTCACAGGGGATTCGCAATCAGCCCCAGCATTTT,CASSPSQGIRNQPQHF
TRBV9,.,TRBJ2-7,.,TGTGCCAGCAGCGACTTCCACGGGGGCGAGCAGTACTTC,CASSDFHGGEQYF
TRBV5-1,.,TRBJ2-2,.,TGCGCCAGCAGCTTGGGGGTAGGGACTTCGGCCCCCGGGGAGCTGTTTTTT,CASSLGVGTSAPGELFF
TRBV30,.,TRBJ1-2,.,TGTGCCTGGAGTCTGAGCGAACAGGGAGTCTACACCTTC,CAWSLSEQGVYTF
TRBV2,.,TRBJ1-6,.,TGTGCCAGCAGTGAGCGGCGGAGCTCCTATAATTCACCCCTCCACTTT,CASSERRSSYNSPLHF
TRBV7-4,.,TRBJ1-5,.,TGTGCCAGCGGAAACAGGAGCAATCAGCCCCAGCATTTT,CASGNRSNQPQHF